The source of this T cell receptor (beta chain) is a study of blood T cells in healthy people across ages. Study conclusions and caveats: Across samples, TCR beta diversity tracked strongly with naive T cell percentage.

In germline, CDR1 is SGHRS, CDR2 YFSETQ. The CDR3 has 16 residues. V gave up 4 bases and J gave up 7 bases, with 21 bases separating them. A sample-barcoded 5' primer and a J-beta primer mix were used in a second PCR of roughly 7 to 12 cycles. At least 2.5 million CDR3-containing paired-end reads were obtained per sample. Using its own MiXCR run on the 5' RACE reads, TCRdb lists one record per CDR3 protein. Here the sample spans 1.5 million or so distinct CDR3 sequences, around two fifths being singletons. It was around 10 milliliters of peripheral blood that were drawn from each donor. As concerns this clonotype: As yet, its antigen is unknown.

The source of this sequence is a woman aged 18-29 years in good health. V gene TRBV5-1 combines with J gene TRBJ2-1; a possible D gene is TRBD1 (7 bases). Sample: blood. The DNA for the CDR3 is TGCGCCAGCAGCCTGATGTCTACTAGCAGGGGGAATGAGCAGTTCTTC. Protein sequence: CASSLMSTSRGNEQFF.